One T cell receptor beta chain is described in this entry. What this receptor recognizes is not known. Base qualities are not provided; no much larger clone lies one nucleotide away. These data come from a study of T cell changes during pregnancy in multiple sclerosis (dated by TCRdb to between 2018 and 2021). Context from the whole study: In women with multiple sclerosis, the researchers looked at how the T cell repertoire shifted as pregnancy progressed.

The germline V and J ends show losses of 5 bases and 2 bases respectively, and no gene match explains 7 bases of the junction. The germline V gene encodes CDR1 ENHRY and CDR2 SYGVKD. The CDR3 measures 15 amino acids from cysteine to phenylalanine. Only the CDR3 portion is preserved as DNA: 45 bases, with reading frame beginning at the first base. The library relied on the immunoSEQ multiplex PCR assay. Not all clones reach the TCRdb copy of this immuneACCESS table, which keeps in-frame sequences only. Checked studies attribute under half of the gap to unresolved V genes and leave the rest unexplained. For this sample there are tens of thousands of clones; roughly 89% appear just once. 0.57% of the sample lies in the top ten.

This sample comprised CD4+ T cells from peripheral blood mononuclear cells, obtained in the second trimester of pregnancy. The receptor chain draws on TRBV10-3 and TRBJ2-7, and 9 junctional nucleotides match TRBD1. The receptor was derived from a female donor with multiple sclerosis, enrolled in a pregnancy study. The nucleotide sequence reads as follows: TGTGCCATCAGTATAGGGACAGGGAGTACCTACGAGCAGTACTTC. This sequence encodes CAISIGTGSTYEQYF.